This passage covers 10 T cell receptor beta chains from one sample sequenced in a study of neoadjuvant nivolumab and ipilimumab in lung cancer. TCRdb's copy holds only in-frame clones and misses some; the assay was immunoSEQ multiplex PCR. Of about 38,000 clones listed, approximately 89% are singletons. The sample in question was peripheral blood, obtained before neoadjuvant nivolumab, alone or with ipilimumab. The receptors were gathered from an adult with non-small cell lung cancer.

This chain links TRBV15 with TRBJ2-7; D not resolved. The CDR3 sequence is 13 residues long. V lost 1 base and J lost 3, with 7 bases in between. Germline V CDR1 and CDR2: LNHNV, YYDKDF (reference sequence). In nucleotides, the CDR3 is TGTGCCACCAGCAGAGTGGGCCTCTACGAGCAGTACTTC. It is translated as CATSRVGLYEQYF.

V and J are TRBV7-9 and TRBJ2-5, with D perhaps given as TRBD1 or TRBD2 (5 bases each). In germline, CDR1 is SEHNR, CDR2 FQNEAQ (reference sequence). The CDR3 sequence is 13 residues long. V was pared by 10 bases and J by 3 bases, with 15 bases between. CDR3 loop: CATQSGTEETQYF. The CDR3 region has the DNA TGTGCCACCCAGTCAGGGACCGAAGAGACCCAGTACTTC.

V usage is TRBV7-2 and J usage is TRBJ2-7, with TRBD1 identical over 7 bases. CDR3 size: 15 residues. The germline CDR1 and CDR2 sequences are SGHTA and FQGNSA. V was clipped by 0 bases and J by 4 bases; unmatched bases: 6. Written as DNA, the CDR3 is TGTGCCAGCAGCTTAGCGAGGGACAGTGGGTACGAGCAGTACTTC. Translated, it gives CASSLARDSGYEQYF.

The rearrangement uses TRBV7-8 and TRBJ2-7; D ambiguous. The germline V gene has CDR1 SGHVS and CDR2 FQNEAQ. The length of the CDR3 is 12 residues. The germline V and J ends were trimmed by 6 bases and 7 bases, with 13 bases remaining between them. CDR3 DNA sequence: TGTGCCAGCAGTCCCCGGATCGGGGAGCAGTACTTC. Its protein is CASSPRIGEQYF. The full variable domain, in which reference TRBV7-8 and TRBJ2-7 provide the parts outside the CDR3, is GAGVSQSPRYKVAKRGQDVALRCDPISGHVSLFWYQQALGQGPEFLTYFQNEAQLDKSGLPSDRFFAERPEGSVSTLKIQRTQQEDSAVYLCASSPRIGEQYFGPGTRLTVT.

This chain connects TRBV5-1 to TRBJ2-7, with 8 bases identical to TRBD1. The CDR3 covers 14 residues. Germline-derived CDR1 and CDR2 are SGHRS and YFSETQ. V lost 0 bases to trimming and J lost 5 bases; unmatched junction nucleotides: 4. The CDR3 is CASSLGQGIHEQYF. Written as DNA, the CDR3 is TGCGCCAGCAGCTTGGGACAGGGGATCCACGAGCAGTACTTC.

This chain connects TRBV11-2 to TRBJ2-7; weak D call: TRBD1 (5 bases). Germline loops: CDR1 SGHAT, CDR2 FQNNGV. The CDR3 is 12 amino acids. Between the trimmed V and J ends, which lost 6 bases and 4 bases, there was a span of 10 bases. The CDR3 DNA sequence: TGTGCCAGCAGTTTAACAGGTTACGAGCAGTACTTC. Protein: CASSLTGYEQYF.

Written as DNA, the CDR3 is TGCGCCAGCAGTATTACCCGGGAGCCCCAGCATTTT. Amino acid sequence: CASSITREPQHF. The chain combines TRBV5-1 with TRBJ1-5; D gene uncertain. CDR1 is SGHRS and CDR2 is YFSETQ in the germline V gene. This CDR3 is 12 amino acids long. V lost 5 bases and J 8 bases, leaving 11 bases between the germline ends.

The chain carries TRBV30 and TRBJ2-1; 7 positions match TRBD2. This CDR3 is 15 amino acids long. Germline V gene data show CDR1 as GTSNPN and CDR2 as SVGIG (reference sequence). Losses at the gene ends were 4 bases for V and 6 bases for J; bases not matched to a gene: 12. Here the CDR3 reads CAWNLGLAVINEQFF. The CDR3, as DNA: TGTGCCTGGAATTTAGGGCTAGCGGTAATCAATGAGCAGTTCTTC.

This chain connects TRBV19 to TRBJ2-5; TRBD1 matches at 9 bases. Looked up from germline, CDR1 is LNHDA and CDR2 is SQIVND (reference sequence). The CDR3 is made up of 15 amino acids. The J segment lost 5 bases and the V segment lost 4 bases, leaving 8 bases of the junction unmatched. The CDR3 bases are TGTGCCAGTAGTACCCGGACAGGGGATGGGGAGACCCAGTACTTC. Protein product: CASSTRTGDGETQYF.

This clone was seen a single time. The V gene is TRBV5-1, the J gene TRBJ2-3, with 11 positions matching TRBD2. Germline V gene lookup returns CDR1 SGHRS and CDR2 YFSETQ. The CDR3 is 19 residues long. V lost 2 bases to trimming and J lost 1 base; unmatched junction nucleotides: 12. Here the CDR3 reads CASSLQGGLAAQRTDTQYF. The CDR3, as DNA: TGCGCCAGCAGCTTACAGGGGGGACTAGCGGCCCAACGCACAGATACGCAGTATTTT.